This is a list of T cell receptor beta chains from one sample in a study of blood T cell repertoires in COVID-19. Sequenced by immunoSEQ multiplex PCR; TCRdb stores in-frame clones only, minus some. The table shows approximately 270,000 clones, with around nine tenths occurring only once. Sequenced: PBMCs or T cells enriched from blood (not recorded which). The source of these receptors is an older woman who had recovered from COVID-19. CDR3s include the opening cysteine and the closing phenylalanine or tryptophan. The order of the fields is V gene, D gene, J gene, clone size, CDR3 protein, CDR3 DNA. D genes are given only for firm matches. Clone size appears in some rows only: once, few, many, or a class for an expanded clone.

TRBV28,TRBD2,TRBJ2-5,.,CATEPLLAGGYQETQYF,TGTGCCACCGAGCCCCTACTAGCGGGGGGCTATCAAGAGACCCAGTACTTC
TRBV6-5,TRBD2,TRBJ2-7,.,CATRGGAYEQYF,TGTGCCACCCGGGGGGGTGCCTACGAGCAGTACTTC
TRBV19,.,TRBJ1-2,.,CASSRTEATAYGYTF,TGTGCCAGTAGTAGGACAGAGGCGACCGCCTATGGCTACACCTTC
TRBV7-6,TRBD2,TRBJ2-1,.,CASSLGVAGAGGEQFF,TGTGCCAGCAGCTTAGGAGTAGCGGGGGCTGGGGGTGAGCAGTTCTTC
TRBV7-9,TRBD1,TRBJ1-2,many,CASRTVRDSEYGYTF,TGTGCCAGCAGGACCGTCCGGGACAGCGAATATGGCTACACCTTC
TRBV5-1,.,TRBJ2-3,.,CASSRSSTGTDTQYF,TGCGCCAGCAGCAGATCTAGCACTGGGACAGATACGCAGTATTTT
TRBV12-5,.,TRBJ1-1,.,CASGDSYTEAFF,TGTGCTAGTGGTGACAGCTACACTGAAGCTTTCTTT
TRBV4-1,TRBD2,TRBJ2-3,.,CASGLAGNTDTQYF,TGCGCCAGCGGACTAGCGGGAAACACAGATACGCAGTATTTT
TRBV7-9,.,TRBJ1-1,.,CASSLGSTPNTEAFF,TGTGCCAGCAGCTTAGGGAGTACGCCGAACACTGAAGCTTTCTTT
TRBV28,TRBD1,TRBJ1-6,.,CASRTDRGYNSPLHF,TGTGCCAGCAGAACCGACAGGGGTTATAATTCACCCCTCCACTTT
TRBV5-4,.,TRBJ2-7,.,CASSMGWDNSYEQYF,TGTGCCAGCAGTATGGGGTGGGACAATTCCTACGAGCAGTACTTC
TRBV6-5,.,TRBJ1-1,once,CASTPRGAGGAFF,TGTGCCAGCACCCCCCGAGGGGCCGGGGGAGCTTTCTTT
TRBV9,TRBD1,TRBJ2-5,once,CASSVGGGGTETQYF,TGTGCCAGCAGCGTAGGAGGGGGCGGCACGGAGACCCAGTACTTC
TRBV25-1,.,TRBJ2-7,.,CASSDYLDRRHEQYF,TGTGCCAGCAGCGATTATTTAGACAGAAGACACGAGCAGTACTTC
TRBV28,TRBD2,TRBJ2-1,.,CASSSRLAGGGGQFF,TGTGCCAGCAGTAGTCGGCTAGCGGGAGGCGGCGGGCAGTTCTTC
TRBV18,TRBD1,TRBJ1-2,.,CASSLGQTTIYGYTF,TGTGCCAGCTCATTGGGACAGACCACCATCTATGGCTACACCTTC
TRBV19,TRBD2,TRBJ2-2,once,CASSWAGGSGELFF,TGTGCCAGTAGTTGGGCGGGGGGCTCCGGGGAGCTGTTTTTT
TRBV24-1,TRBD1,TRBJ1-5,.,CATSAARDRGQPQHF,TGTGCCACCAGTGCCGCCCGGGACAGGGGGCAGCCCCAGCATTTT
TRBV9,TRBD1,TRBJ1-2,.,CASSSRDSFYTF,TGTGCCAGCAGCTCACGGGACAGTTTCTACACCTTC
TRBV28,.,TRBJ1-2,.,CASSSVTSNYGYTF,TGTGCCAGCAGTTCCGTGACAAGTAACTATGGCTACACCTTC
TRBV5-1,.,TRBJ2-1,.,CASSFGVGDNEQFF,TGCGCCAGCAGCTTTGGGGTAGGGGACAATGAGCAGTTCTTC
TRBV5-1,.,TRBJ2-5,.,CASRRTQETQYF,TGCGCCAGCAGACGGACACAAGAGACCCAGTACTTC
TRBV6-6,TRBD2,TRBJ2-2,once,CASTRLAGDSTGELFF,TGTGCCAGCACGAGACTAGCGGGAGACTCTACCGGGGAGCTGTTTTTT
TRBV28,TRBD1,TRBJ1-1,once,CASGGQGTRNTEAFF,TGTGCCAGCGGGGGACAGGGGACCAGGAACACTGAAGCTTTCTTT
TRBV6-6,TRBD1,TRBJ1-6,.,CASSYPLTGQFSPLHF,TGTGCCAGCAGTTACCCCCTGACAGGGCAGTTTTCACCCCTCCACTTT
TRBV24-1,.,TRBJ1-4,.,CATRPTDAGREKLFF,TGTGCCACCAGGCCTACCGATGCGGGGAGGGAAAAACTGTTTTTT
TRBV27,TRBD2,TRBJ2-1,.,CASRPFLAGGSYNEQFF,TGTGCCAGCAGGCCCTTTTTAGCGGGAGGCTCCTACAATGAGCAGTTCTTC
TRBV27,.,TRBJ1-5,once,CASSQRWSNQPQHF,TGTGCCAGCAGCCAGAGGTGGAGCAATCAGCCCCAGCATTTT
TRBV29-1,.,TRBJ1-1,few,CSVIRQANTEAFF,TGCAGCGTTATCCGGCAGGCTAACACTGAAGCTTTCTTT
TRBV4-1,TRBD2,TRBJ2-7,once,CASSREAGVSYEQYF,TGCGCCAGCAGCCGCGAGGCGGGAGTCTCCTACGAGCAGTACTTC
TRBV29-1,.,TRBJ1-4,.,CSAALTDGEKLFF,TGCAGCGCAGCGCTGACGGATGGGGAAAAACTGTTTTTT
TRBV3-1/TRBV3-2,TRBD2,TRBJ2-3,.,CASSQDFASGSAQYF,TGTGCCAGCAGCCAAGATTTTGCTAGCGGGAGTGCGCAGTATTTT
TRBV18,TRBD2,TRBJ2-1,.,CASSPPSGSWGEQFF,TGTGCCAGCTCACCACCTAGCGGGAGTTGGGGTGAGCAGTTCTTC
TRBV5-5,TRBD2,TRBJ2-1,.,CASRRGQTSGSTDEQFF,TGTGCCAGCAGACGCGGACAGACTAGCGGGAGTACGGATGAGCAGTTCTTC
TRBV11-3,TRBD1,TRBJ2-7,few,CASSNRDRPYEQYF,TGTGCCAGCAGTAACCGGGACAGACCCTACGAGCAGTACTTC
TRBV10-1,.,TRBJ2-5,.,CASSDRRGAETQYF,TGCGCCAGCAGTGATCGGCGGGGTGCAGAGACCCAGTACTTC
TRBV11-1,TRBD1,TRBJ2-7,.,CASSFTGQGYEQYF,TGTGCCAGCAGCTTCACCGGACAGGGCTACGAGCAGTACTTC
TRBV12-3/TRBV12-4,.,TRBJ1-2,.,CASSRQSNYGYTF,TGTGCCAGCAGTCGACAGAGCAACTATGGCTACACCTTC
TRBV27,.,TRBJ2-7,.,CASGGQNLYEQYF,TGTGCCAGCGGAGGACAGAACCTATACGAGCAGTACTTC
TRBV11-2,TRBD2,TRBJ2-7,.,CASSQRGTSGSYEQYF,TGTGCCAGCAGCCAACGCGGGACTAGCGGCTCCTACGAGCAGTACTTC
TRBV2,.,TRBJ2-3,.,CASSFGAADTQYF,TGTGCCAGCAGTTTCGGTGCGGCAGATACGCAGTATTTT
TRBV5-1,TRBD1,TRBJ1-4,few,CASSQGTGVNEKLFF,TGCGCCAGCAGCCAGGGGACAGGGGTTAATGAAAAACTGTTTTTT
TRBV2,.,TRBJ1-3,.,CASSSGLSGNTIYF,TGTGCCAGCAGTTCCGGTTTGTCTGGAAACACCATATATTTT
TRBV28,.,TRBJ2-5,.,CASSLWGYQETQYF,TGTGCCAGCAGTTTATGGGGCTACCAAGAGACCCAGTACTTC
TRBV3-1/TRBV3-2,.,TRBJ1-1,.,CASSQHHPGEAFF,TGTGCCAGCAGCCAACACCACCCGGGAGAAGCTTTCTTT
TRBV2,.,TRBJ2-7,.,CASADSYEQYF,TGTGCCAGCGCGGACTCCTACGAGCAGTACTTC
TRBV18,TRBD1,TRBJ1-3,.,CASSSQQGAQTGNTIYF,TGTGCCAGCTCATCCCAACAGGGGGCTCAGACTGGAAACACCATATATTTT
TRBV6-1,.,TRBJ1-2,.,CASSERGQLDGYTF,TGTGCCAGCAGTGAAAGAGGACAGTTGGATGGCTACACCTTC
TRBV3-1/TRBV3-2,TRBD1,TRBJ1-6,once,CASSLRQGYYNSPLHF,TGTGCCAGCAGCCTGAGACAGGGGTACTATAATTCACCCCTCCACTTT
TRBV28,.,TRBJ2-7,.,CASSSGSYEQYF,TGTGCCAGCAGTTCCGGCTCCTACGAGCAGTACTTC
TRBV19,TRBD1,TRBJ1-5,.,CASSLPGTASISNQPQHF,TGTGCCAGTAGCCTTCCCGGGACAGCAAGCATTAGCAATCAGCCCCAGCATTTT
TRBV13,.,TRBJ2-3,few,CASSLGLDRYTDTQYF,TGTGCCAGCAGCTTAGGCTTGGACAGATACACAGATACGCAGTATTTT
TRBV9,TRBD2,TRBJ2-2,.,CASSGTSKVGELFF,TGTGCCAGCAGCGGGACTAGCAAGGTCGGGGAGCTGTTTTTT